This note documents a single T cell receptor beta chain sequence. The germline CDR1 and CDR2 sequences are SGHDT and YYEEEE. This CDR3 comprises 15 residues. UMI-tagged TRB cDNA libraries were built via 5' RACE. TCRdb reprocessed the 5' RACE reads, with one entry per CDR3 protein and no DNA. Its table records 92,000 or so distinct CDR3 sequences. These data originate in a study of CXCR3-negative and CXCR3-positive naive CD8 T cells. This receptor was obtained from a human donor in good health. Some clones in this sample may be carry-over from other donors' samples. This chain joins TRBV5-6 and TRBJ2-1; with no DNA, the TCRdb D assignment of TRBD2 cannot be verified. Input material: naive CXCR3- CD8+ T cells from blood. The sample's subset: CD45RO-CCR7+CD27+CD95- naive CD8+ T cells lacking CXCR3 (TNR3-). This CDR3 reads CASSSPSGGYNEQFF.